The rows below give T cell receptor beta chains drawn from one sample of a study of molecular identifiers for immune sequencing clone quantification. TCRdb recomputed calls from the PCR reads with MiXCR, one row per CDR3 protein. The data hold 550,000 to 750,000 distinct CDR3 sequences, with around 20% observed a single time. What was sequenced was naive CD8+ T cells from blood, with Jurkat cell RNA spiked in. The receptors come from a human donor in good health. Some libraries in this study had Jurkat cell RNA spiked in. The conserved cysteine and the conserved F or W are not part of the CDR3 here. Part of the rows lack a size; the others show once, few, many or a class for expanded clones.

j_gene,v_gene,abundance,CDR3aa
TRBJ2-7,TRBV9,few,ASSVEVSGNYEQY
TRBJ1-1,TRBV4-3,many,ASSQEGQGNEAF
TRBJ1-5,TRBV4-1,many,ASSQDRSYPTGPSWAQH
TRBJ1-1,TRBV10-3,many,AISETWTGPLAEAF
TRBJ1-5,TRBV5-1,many,ASSLVRRLFSQPQH
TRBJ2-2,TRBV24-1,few,AAGQGNTGELF
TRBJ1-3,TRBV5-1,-,ASRPDKSSGDTIY
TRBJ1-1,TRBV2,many,ASSASLRLTEAF
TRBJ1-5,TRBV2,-,ASMSGYGGGQPQH
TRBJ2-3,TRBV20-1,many,SARVVDTQY
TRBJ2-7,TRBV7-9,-,ARSFGGNTYEQY
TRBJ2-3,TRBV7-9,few,ASSPRTSGAFYTQY
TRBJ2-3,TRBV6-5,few,ASSDTSGNTQY
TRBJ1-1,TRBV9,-,ASSGTGWYDTGAF
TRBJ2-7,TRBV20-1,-,SARDLQGSPHYEQY
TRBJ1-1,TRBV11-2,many,ASSLFTGGTEAF
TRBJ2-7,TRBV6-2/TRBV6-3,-,ASTPGGTSSYEQY